Following are 3 T cell receptor beta chains from one sample sequenced in a study of human T cells and chemical hapten exposure. The time point denotes: patch test 3, about 24 weeks after DPC sensitization. The treatment: therapeutic diphenylcyclopropenone sensitization with weekly scalp DPC. MiXCR, run by TCRdb on the RACE reads, gives a single entry per CDR3 protein. The table includes roughly 130,000 distinct CDR3 sequences, about 11% detected once. This specimen consisted of whole blood, obtained in connection with sensitization to the hapten diphenylcyclopropenone (DPC). Every receptor here comes from a woman aged 50 to 60 with alopecia areata. Some clones in this sample may be carry-over from other donors' samples.

The chain employs TRBV10-3 and TRBJ2-3, with 7 bases aligning to TRBD1. V trimming: 10 bases; J trimming: 2 bases; junction bases outside the gene matches: 3. The CDR3 is 12 residues long. Looked up from germline, CDR1 is ENHRY and CDR2 is SYGVKD. CDR3 loop: CATGQFTDTQYF. The CDR3 bases are TGTGCCACGGGACAGTTCACAGATACGCAGTATTTT.

The chain links TRBV3-1 to TRBJ2-5; D call uncertain. The CDR3 has 14 residues. The V gene lost 1 base and the J gene lost 9 bases, with 15 bases spanning the gap. CDR1 and CDR2 from the germline V gene are LGHDT and YNNKEL (reference sequence). The CDR3 DNA sequence: TGTGCCAGCAGCCAAGGTGCAGGCGTCGAAGCCCAGTACTTC. It specifies CASSQGAGVEAQYF.

This clonotype was recorded many times. The chain's CDR3 is CASSLVENTGELFF. CDR3 in DNA: TGTGCCAGCAGCTTAGTAGAGAACACCGGGGAGCTGTTTTTT. The chain has TRBV11-3 and TRBJ2-2; unclear D gene. The CDR3 covers 14 residues. Germline V lookup: CDR1 SGHNT, CDR2 YENEEA. Trimming took off 1 base at V and 1 base at J, with 4 bases between the two ends.